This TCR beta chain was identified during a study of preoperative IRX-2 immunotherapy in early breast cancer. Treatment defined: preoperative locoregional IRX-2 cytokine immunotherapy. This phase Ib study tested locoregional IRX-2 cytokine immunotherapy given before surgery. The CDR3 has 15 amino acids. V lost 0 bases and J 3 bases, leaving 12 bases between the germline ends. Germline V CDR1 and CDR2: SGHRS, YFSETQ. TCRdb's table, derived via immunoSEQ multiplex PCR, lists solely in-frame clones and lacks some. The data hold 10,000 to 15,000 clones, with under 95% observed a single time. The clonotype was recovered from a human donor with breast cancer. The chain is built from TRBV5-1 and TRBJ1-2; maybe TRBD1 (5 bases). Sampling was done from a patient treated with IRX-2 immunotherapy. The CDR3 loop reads CASSLGAGSDYGYTF. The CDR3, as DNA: TGCGCCAGCAGCTTGGGGGCAGGGTCGGACTATGGCTACACCTTC.